This TCR beta chain was recovered during a study of blood T cell repertoires in COVID-19. Across the study: Donors in the United States, Italy and Spain gave samples during acute or convalescent COVID-19. T cells, B-cell-depleted T cells, or PBMCs supplied cDNA or gDNA.

Seattle patient enrollment occurred during active infection, with longitudinal follow-up thereafter. Original methodology: For nucleated cells, counts were estimated from reference gene primer amplification. Sequencing was performed with immunoSEQ multiplex PCR; in TCRdb, only in-frame clones are kept and a portion is missing. V, J and clone size reflect that table, while D and trimming were determined from the DNA. The data contain around 220,000 clones, about 80% of them seen just once; the ten biggest clones take up 7.5% to 9%. The CDR3 totals 15 residues. V dropped 6 bases and J dropped 7; count of bases not matched to a gene: 12. Germline-derived CDR1 and CDR2 are SEHNR and FQNEAQ (reference sequence).

The genes are TRBV7-9 and TRBJ2-7; 10 bases are shared with TRBD2. The sequenced sample consisted of peripheral blood. The TCR comes from an elderly woman with COVID-19, enrolled during active disease. For the CDR3, the DNA is TGTGCCAGCAGATCCGGGACTAGCGTCGACGGGGAGCAGTACTTC. This encodes CASRSGTSVDGEQYF.